This T cell receptor beta chain is drawn from a study of blood T cell repertoires in COVID-19. Study as a whole: Acute and convalescent COVID-19 samples came from the United States, Italy and Spain. T cells, B-cell-depleted T cells, or PBMCs supplied cDNA or gDNA.

Followed over time, Seattle patients had been enrolled while infection was active. Sequencing was performed with immunoSEQ multiplex PCR; in TCRdb, only in-frame clones are kept and a portion is missing. The table shows 200,000 to 300,000 clones, with 75% to 95% occurring only once. Germline V CDR1 and CDR2: LNHDA, SQIVND (reference sequence). V lost 3 bases to trimming and J lost 1 base, with 6 bases between them. The CDR3 contains 13 residues. The sequenced sample was peripheral blood. The V gene is TRBV19, the J gene TRBJ2-5; no firm D call. This sequence was found in a person aged 18 to 35 with COVID-19, enrolled during active disease. CDR3 coding DNA: TGTGCCAGTAGTATGGTAGTCCAAGAGACCCAGTACTTC. Residues: CASSMVVQETQYF.